This T cell receptor (beta chain) is drawn from a study of radiotherapy plus CTLA-4 blockade in lung cancer. Overall study results and limits: Once radiotherapy plus ipilimumab had been given, TCR clones derived from tumor expanded in blood.

CDR1 is LNHNV, CDR2 YYDKDF, per germline (reference sequence). The CDR3 spans 14 residues. V was pared by 1 base and J by 10 bases, with 9 bases of the junction left unmatched. TCRdb's copy holds only in-frame clones and misses some; the assay was immunoSEQ multiplex PCR. This table has more than 80,000 clones, approximately 81% appearing once. Regarding this clone: Its antigen is not identified.

This clonotype was obtained from a human donor with non-small cell lung cancer that progressed on radiotherapy plus ipilimumab. Some clones in this sample may be carry-over from other donors' samples. The material was peripheral blood, obtained from a patient treated with radiotherapy plus ipilimumab. The rearrangement joins TRBV15 to TRBJ1-1; 7 bases are a match to TRBD1. The CDR3 protein is CATSRAPTGIGAFF. Here the CDR3 DNA reads TGTGCCACCAGCAGAGCCCCGACAGGGATCGGAGCTTTCTTT.